These 11 T cell receptor beta chains came from one sample sequenced in a study of blood T cell repertoires in COVID-19. Clones were read by immunoSEQ multiplex PCR, and TCRdb kept only the in-frame ones, dropping some. The table records about 190,000 clones, around nine tenths of them present only once. The specimen was peripheral blood. The receptors shown here come from a man aged 40-49 years with active or convalescent COVID-19.

This sequence joins TRBV19 and TRBJ1-2; unclear D gene. This CDR3 has 15 residues. Germline V gives CDR1 LNHDA, CDR2 SQIVND (reference sequence). V shed 0 bases and J shed 4 bases, with 12 bases lying between them. CDR3 sequence (DNA): TGTGCCAGTAGTATAGATGGGCAGGCAGGCTATGGCTACACCTTC. It translates to CASSIDGQAGYGYTF.

V gene TRBV2 combines with J gene TRBJ1-5, with 8 positions matching TRBD1. Per germline, CDR1 SNHLY and CDR2 FYNNEI. The CDR3 has 16 amino acids. V shed 7 bases and J 3 bases; nucleotides not matched to a gene: 11. For the CDR3, the DNA is TGTGCCAGCACCCCTTTGGACAGGGCTGCCAATCAGCCCCAGCATTTT. It translates to CASTPLDRAANQPQHF.

V gene TRBV21-1 combines with J gene TRBJ1-5; TRBD1, the table's D call, was not compared with the DNA. TRBV21-1 is a known pseudogene. CDR3 size: 15 residues. The CDR3 region is CASSPRTGGNQPQHF. Written as DNA, the CDR3 is TGTGCCAGCAGCCCGCGGACAGGGGGGAATCAGCCCCAGCATTTT.

The sample holds a few counts of this clone. The rearrangement joins TRBV7-9 to TRBJ1-3; 7 bases line up with TRBD1. The CDR3 runs to 17 residues. V lost 1 base and J lost 3; bases outside the gene matches: 9. Germline V CDR1 and CDR2: SEHNR, FQNEAQ (reference sequence). The CDR3 loop reads CASSLDTGDHVGNTIYF. Written as DNA, the CDR3 is TGTGCCAGCAGCTTAGATACAGGGGATCATGTTGGAAACACCATATATTTT.

V gene TRBV28 combines with J gene TRBJ2-7; D is ambiguous. There are 15 residues in the CDR3. CDR1 and CDR2 from the germline V gene are MDHEN and SYDVKM. The V end was cut by 3 bases, the J end by 0 bases, with 12 bases between. DNA for the CDR3: TGTGCCAGCAGTTTTCTGTTAGATAGCTCCTACGAGCAGTACTTC. Protein product: CASSFLLDSSYEQYF.

The genes are TRBV30 and TRBJ2-4; D ambiguous. V lost 3 bases and J lost 0, with 12 bases in between. The CDR3 contains 15 residues. Germline values: CDR1 GTSNPN, CDR2 SVGIG (reference sequence). For the CDR3, the DNA is TGTGCCTGGAGCTCCCTACGAGTAGCCAAAAACATTCAGTACTTC. This encodes CAWSSLRVAKNIQYF. Together with reference TRBV30 and TRBJ2-4, the CDR3 gives the full variable domain: SQTIHQWPATLVQPVGSPLSLECTVEGTSNPNLYWYRQAAGRGLQLLFYSVGIGQISSEVPQNLSASRPQDRQFILSSKKLLLSDSGFYLCAWSSLRVAKNIQYFGAGTRLSVL.

This chain uses TRBV5-8 with TRBJ2-4, with 9 bases that match TRBD1. CDR3 length: 14 amino acids. Germline assignment: CDR1 SGHTS and CDR2 YDEGEE. V was pared by 7 bases and J by 5 bases, with 7 bases of the junction left unmatched. CDR3 DNA: TGTGCCAGCGATCTCGGGACAGGGCAAAACATTCAGTACTTC. Its translation: CASDLGTGQNIQYF. Looking up the rest from reference TRBV5-8 and TRBJ2-4 gives the full variable domain: EAGVTQSPTHLIKTRGQQATLRCSPISGHTSVYWYQQALGLGLQFLLWYDEGEERNRGNFPPRFSGRQFPNYSSELNVNALELEDSALYLCASDLGTGQNIQYFGAGTRLSVL.

This chain uses TRBV14 with TRBJ2-1; 7 nucleotides match TRBD2. This CDR3 is built from 12 residues. CDR1 and CDR2 from the germline V gene are SGHDN and FVKESK. V lost 4 bases to trimming and J lost 9 bases; unmatched junction nucleotides: 3. CDR3 in amino acids: CASSPGLSEQFF. CDR3 DNA sequence: TGTGCCAGCAGCCCGGGACTAAGTGAGCAGTTCTTC.

The J gene is TRBJ2-7, the V gene TRBV27; D call uncertain. This CDR3 contains 14 residues. The germline V and J ends were trimmed by 2 bases and 2 bases, with 10 bases remaining between them. The germline V gene encodes CDR1 MNHEY and CDR2 SMNVEV (reference sequence). CDR3 sequence (DNA): TGTGCCAGCAGTTTAACCAACAAAGCCTACGAGCAGTACTTC. The encoded protein is CASSLTNKAYEQYF.

This chain links TRBV5-3 with TRBJ1-5; 10 nucleotides agree with TRBD1. TRBV5-3 is designated an ORF whose function remains uncertain. V lost 0 bases and J lost 7; bases outside the gene matches: 4. There are 15 residues in the CDR3. CDR3 nucleotides: TGTGCCAGAAGCTTGGAAGGGACAGGGGCCCAGCCCCAGCATTTT. Its translation: CARSLEGTGAQPQHF.

The chain carries TRBV6-1 and TRBJ2-7, with D perhaps matching TRBD1 (6 bases). CDR3 size: 14 residues. Germline values: CDR1 MNHNS, CDR2 SASEGT. The V end was cut by 0 bases, the J end by 5 bases, with 11 bases between. CDR3 sequence: CASSEAGGFDEQYF. The CDR3 coding sequence is TGTGCCAGCAGTGAAGCAGGGGGTTTTGACGAGCAGTACTTC.